A selection of T cell receptor beta chains follows, all from one sample in a study of blood T cell repertoires in COVID-19. Profiled with immunoSEQ multiplex PCR; TCRdb holds only in-frame clones, not every one. The sample gives tens of thousands of clones, around 80% of which show up once; approximately 10% is in the top ten. The source material was peripheral blood. These receptors all come from a man between 65 and 80 years old with acute or convalescent COVID-19. CDR3s include the opening cysteine and the closing phenylalanine or tryptophan. A D gene is named only where the DNA matches it firmly. A row's size may be missing; if present it is once, few, many or a size class.

v_call	d_call	clone_size	j_call	cdr3_nt	cdr3_aa
TRBV25-1	TRBD2	NA	TRBJ2-4	TGTGCCAGCAGTGGGGGTTGGGGGGGAAACATTCAGTACTTC	CASSGGWGGNIQYF
TRBV9	NA	NA	TRBJ2-2	TGTGCCAGCAGCGTCTTTGGTCAGGCGAACACCGGGGAGCTGTTTTTT	CASSVFGQANTGELFF
TRBV6-4	NA	few	TRBJ2-2	TGTGCCAGCAGCGCCGCCGGTAACGGGGAGCTGTTTTTT	CASSAAGNGELFF
TRBV7-8	TRBD2	NA	TRBJ2-1	TGTGCCAGCAGCCGGGGGCGGGGGGGCCACTATGAGCAGTTCTTC	CASSRGRGGHYEQFF
TRBV7-6	NA	once	TRBJ2-3	TGTGCCAGCAGCTTATCTTTACAGAACACAGATACGCAGTATTTT	CASSLSLQNTDTQYF
TRBV7-6	NA	NA	TRBJ1-6	TGTGCCAGCAGCTTAGGGACAGAATATAATTCACCCCTCCACTTT	CASSLGTEYNSPLHF
TRBV7-3	TRBD2	NA	TRBJ2-3	TGTGCCAGCAGCCCGGGGACTAGCGGTAGCACAGATACGCAGTATTTT	CASSPGTSGSTDTQYF
TRBV27	TRBD1	NA	TRBJ2-2	TGTGCCAGCTGGAACAGGGGAACCGGGGAGCTGTTTTTT	CASWNRGTGELFF
TRBV27	TRBD1	NA	TRBJ1-2	TGTGCCAGCAGCCTAGACAGGGACTATGGCTACACCTTC	CASSLDRDYGYTF
TRBV6-5	NA	NA	TRBJ1-1	TGTGCCAGCAGTACAGGGTTTGACACTGAAGCTTTCTTT	CASSTGFDTEAFF
TRBV3-1/TRBV3-2	TRBD2	NA	TRBJ2-1	TGTGCCAGCAGCCAAGGGGGAGCGGGGGGCGATGAGCAGTTCTTC	CASSQGGAGGDEQFF
TRBV4-1	TRBD2	NA	TRBJ2-5	TGCGCCAGCAGCCAAGATCGGACTAGCGGGGGCCAAGAGACCCAGTACTTC	CASSQDRTSGGQETQYF
TRBV7-2	NA	once	TRBJ1-4	TGTGCCAGCAGCTTAGTGCAGGGGCTGGAACTGTTTTTT	CASSLVQGLELFF
TRBV2	TRBD2	NA	TRBJ2-7	TGTGCCAGCAGTGAATGGCCGGGACTAGCGGGGAACGAGCAGTACTTC	CASSEWPGLAGNEQYF
TRBV4-1	NA	once	TRBJ1-2	TGCGCCAGCAGCCAAGGTGGAGCCACTAACTATGGCTACACCTTC	CASSQGGATNYGYTF
TRBV10-2	NA	few	TRBJ2-1	TGCGCCAGCAGTGAAGGGGATGAGCAGTTCTTC	CASSEGDEQFF
TRBV7-2	NA	NA	TRBJ2-3	TGTGCCAGCAGCCCGGGGAAGGGATATACGCAGTATTTT	CASSPGKGYTQYF
TRBV12-5	NA	NA	TRBJ2-1	TGTGCTAGTGGTCAGTACAATGAGCAGTTCTTC	CASGQYNEQFF